This TCR beta chain was sequenced for a study of T cell responses to AZD1222 COVID-19 vaccine. Study-level points and caveats: Dominant CD4 TCR responses targeted spike regions 160-218 and 743-854. At baseline, seropositivity was found in only a handful of AZD1222 recipients. Nearly half of unique spike-specific TCRs reportedly avoided B.1.351 and B.1.1.7 mutated regions. The donor cohort was predominantly white British with a female majority, and clonal diversity may have been underestimated.

The assay was immunoSEQ multiplex PCR, and TCRdb's table has in-frame clones only and misses some. This table holds around 210,000 clones, 90% to 95% found once. Germline V CDR1 and CDR2: MDHEN, SYDVKM. Deletions cut 6 bases from V and 2 bases from J, with 19 bases between. CDR3 length: 16 amino acids. A remark on this clone: Its antigen is not known.

The chain couples TRBV28 to TRBJ1-2; weak D call: TRBD1 (6 bases). The specimen comprised peripheral blood, sampled 28 days after the second dose of the MenACWY control vaccine. The TCR originated in an adult who received the MenACWY meningococcal vaccine as a control. The CDR3 is CASRAQGKGWNYGYTF. The CDR3 bases are TGTGCCAGCAGAGCCCAGGGGAAGGGTTGGAACTATGGCTACACCTTC.